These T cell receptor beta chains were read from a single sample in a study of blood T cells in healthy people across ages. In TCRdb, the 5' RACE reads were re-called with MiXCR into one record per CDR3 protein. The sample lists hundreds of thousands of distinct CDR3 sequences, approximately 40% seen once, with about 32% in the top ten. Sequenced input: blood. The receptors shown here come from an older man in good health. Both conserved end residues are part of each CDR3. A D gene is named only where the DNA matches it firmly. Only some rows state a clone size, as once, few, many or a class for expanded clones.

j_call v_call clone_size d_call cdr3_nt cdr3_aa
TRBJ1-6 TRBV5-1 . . TGCGCCAGCAGCTTGGGACACTCCAATTCACCCCTCCACTTT CASSLGHSNSPLHF
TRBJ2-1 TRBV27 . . TGTGCCAGCAGTGTGGCAGGGGGGCAGAAGGAGTTCTTC CASSVAGGQKEFF
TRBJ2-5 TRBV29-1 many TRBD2 TGCAGCGTTTCCCCTAGCGGAGAGACCCAGTACTTC CSVSPSGETQYF
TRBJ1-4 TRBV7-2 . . TGTGCCAGCAGCTTAGGTCCAGGGAAAAAACTGTTTTTT CASSLGPGKKLFF
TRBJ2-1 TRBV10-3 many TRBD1 TGTGCCATTAGGACAGGGGAGACTGAGCAGTTCTTC CAIRTGETEQFF
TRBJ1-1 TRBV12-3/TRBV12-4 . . TGTGCCAGCGGGGACGGACTGAACACTGAAGCTTTCTTT CASGDGLNTEAFF
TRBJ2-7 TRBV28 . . TGTGCCAGCACAGGGGGGTACGAGCAGTACTTC CASTGGYEQYF
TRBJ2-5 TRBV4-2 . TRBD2 TGTGCCAGCAGCCAGGAGGGAGCGGGAAACTACAAGCAGTACTTC CASSQEGAGNYKQYF
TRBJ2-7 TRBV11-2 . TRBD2 TGTGCCAGCAGCTCCCTTAGCGGGAGAGGGTACGAGCAGTACTTC CASSSLSGRGYEQYF
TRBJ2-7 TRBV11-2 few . TGTGCCAGCAGCGTAGATCGACGGGGCGAGCAGTACTTC CASSVDRRGEQYF
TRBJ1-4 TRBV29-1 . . TGCAGCGTTGAAGACGGACAGTCTAATGAAAAACTGTTTTTT CSVEDGQSNEKLFF
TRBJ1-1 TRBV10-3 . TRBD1 TGTGCCATCAGTGGGGGGACAGGGGGCATGTACACTGAAGCTTTCTTT CAISGGTGGMYTEAFF
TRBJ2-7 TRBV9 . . TGTGCCAGCAGCGTAGGGCCCCGGACCTACGAGCAGTACTTC CASSVGPRTYEQYF
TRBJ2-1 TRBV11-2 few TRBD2 TGTGCCAGCAGCTCGACTAGCGGGACCCTCTTTAACAATGAGCAGTTCTTC CASSSTSGTLFNNEQFF
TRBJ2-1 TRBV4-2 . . TGTGCCAGCAGCCCCGCTCGAGGGGGACCCTACAATGAGCAGTTCTTC CASSPARGGPYNEQFF
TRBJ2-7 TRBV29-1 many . TGCAGCGCTACATGGGGCGGTTCCTACGAGCAGTACTTC CSATWGGSYEQYF
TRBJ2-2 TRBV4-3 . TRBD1 TGCGCCAGCAGCCAATATCCCGGGACAGGAAAAACCGGGGAGCTGTTTTTT CASSQYPGTGKTGELFF
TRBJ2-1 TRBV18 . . TGTGCCAGCTCACCTACCCCGACTAGTGGGAATGAGCAGTTCTTC CASSPTPTSGNEQFF
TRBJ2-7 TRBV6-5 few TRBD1 TGTGCCAGCGCGGGACAGGCCACCTACGAGCAGTACTTC CASAGQATYEQYF
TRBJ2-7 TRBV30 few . TGTGCCTGGAGTGTATCCAGGGGTTACGAGCAGTACTTC CAWSVSRGYEQYF
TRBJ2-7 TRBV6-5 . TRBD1 TGTGCCAGCAGTTTCCCCGGGACAGGGCGCTACGAGCAGTACTTC CASSFPGTGRYEQYF
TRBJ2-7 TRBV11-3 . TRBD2 TGTGCCAGCAGCTTAGCGATGGGACTAGCGGTATACAATGAGCAGTACTTC CASSLAMGLAVYNEQYF
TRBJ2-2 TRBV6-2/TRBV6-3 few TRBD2 TGTGCCAGCAGTTACCTTCGGGGGGGCGGCGGGGAGCTGTTTTTT CASSYLRGGGGELFF
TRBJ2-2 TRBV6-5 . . TGTGCCAGCAGTTACTCCCGGACGGGGGTCACCGGGGAGCTGTTTTTT CASSYSRTGVTGELFF
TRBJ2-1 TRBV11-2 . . TGTGCCAGCACCACGACAGACCTAAATGAGCAGTTCTTC CASTTTDLNEQFF
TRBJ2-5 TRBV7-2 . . TGTGCCAGCAGCATTAACAGGGACCAAGAGACCCAGTACTTC CASSINRDQETQYF
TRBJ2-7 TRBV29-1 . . TGCAGCGTTAGGTACTCCTACGAGCAGTACTTC CSVRYSYEQYF
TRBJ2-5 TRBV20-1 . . TGCAGTGCTTCGCTCGGGGACCAAGAGACCCAGTACTTC CSASLGDQETQYF
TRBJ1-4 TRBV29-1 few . TGCAGCGTGGGAGTCAATGAAAAACTGTTTTTT CSVGVNEKLFF
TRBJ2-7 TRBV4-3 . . TGCGCCAGCAGCCAAGAGGTGAGCAGGTGGGGCTGCGAGCAGTACTTC CASSQEVSRWGCEQYF
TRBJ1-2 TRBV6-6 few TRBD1 TGTGCCAGCAGTTACACCGGGACAGGGCGGAAGGTTGGGGGCTACACCTTC CASSYTGTGRKVGGYTF
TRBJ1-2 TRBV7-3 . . TGTGCCAGCAGCCTCGAGGGAAGAGCTAACTATGGCTACACCTTC CASSLEGRANYGYTF
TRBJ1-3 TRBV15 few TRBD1 TGTGCCACCAGCATCGACAGGGGGAACACCATATATTTT CATSIDRGNTIYF
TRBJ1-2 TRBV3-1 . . TGTGCCACCTGCCAGAGCCCAACCAGAGGCTACACCTTC CATCQSPTRGYTF
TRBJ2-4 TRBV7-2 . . TGTGCCAGCAGCGACGGGAGTAACAAAAACATTCAGTACTTC CASSDGSNKNIQYF
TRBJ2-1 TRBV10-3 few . TGTGCCATCAGTGAGCTTGTGACAGGCCCTTACAATGAGCAGTTCTTC CAISELVTGPYNEQFF
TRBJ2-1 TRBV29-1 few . TGCAGCGTCAAACCACGACAAGACAATGAGCAGTTCTTC CSVKPRQDNEQFF
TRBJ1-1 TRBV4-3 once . TGCGCCAGCAGCCAAGATCTTGCGAACACTGAAGCTTTCTTT CASSQDLANTEAFF
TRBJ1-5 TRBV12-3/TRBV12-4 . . TGTGCCAGCAGTCCCCAACTAACTCAGCCCCAGCATTTT CASSPQLTQPQHF
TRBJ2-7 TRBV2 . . TGTGCCAGCAGTGAACGGACAGTACTATACAATGAGCAGTACTTC CASSERTVLYNEQYF
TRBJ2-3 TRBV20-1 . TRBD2 TGCAGTGCCCCCATTGGACTAGCGCCAGATACGCAGTATTTT CSAPIGLAPDTQYF